This TCR beta chain derives from a study of blood T cell repertoires in COVID-19. At the level of the study: Samples taken during acute and convalescent COVID-19 were collected in the United States, Italy and Spain. T cells, B-cell-depleted T cells, or PBMCs provided the cDNA or gDNA that served as material.

As processed by the authors: Cell counts per sample came from amplifying reference gene primers. This table comes from immunoSEQ multiplex PCR, and its TCRdb copy is limited to in-frame clones, with some not included. V, J and clone size are those of that table, while D and trimming were read from the DNA. The repertoire has some 300,000 clones, 85% of them found once; the top ten carry around 4.2%. In germline, CDR1 is LGHNT, CDR2 FRNRAP. V was trimmed by 6 bases and J by 4 bases, leaving 10 bases between them. This CDR3 is built from 14 residues. The receptor comes from a woman aged 45-65 years with active or convalescent COVID-19. Input material: peripheral blood. The gene calls are TRBV12-5 and TRBJ1-6; the D is unclear. CDR3 sequence (DNA): TGTGCTAGTGGAATCTCCAGATATAATTCACCCCTCCACTTT. It specifies CASGISRYNSPLHF.